A single count supports the clone carrying this T cell receptor beta chain. This entry comes from a study of blood T cell repertoires in COVID-19. At the level of the study: COVID-19 samples from acute and convalescent phases originated in the United States, Italy and Spain. T cells, B-cell-depleted T cells, or PBMCs supplied cDNA or gDNA.

The germline CDR1 and CDR2 sequences are GTSNPN and SVGIG (reference sequence). The CDR3 is made up of 13 amino acids. Trimming took off 0 bases at V and 5 bases at J, with 9 bases between the two ends. Original processing notes: Amplification of reference gene primers provided the estimated nucleated cell counts. Generated by immunoSEQ multiplex PCR, the TCRdb table keeps only in-frame clones and is missing some. D and trimming come from the DNA, and the V and J calls and clone size come from that table. The table records roughly 120,000 clones, under 90% of them present only once. Sample: peripheral blood. The V and J genes are TRBV30 and TRBJ2-3, with unresolved D. The source is a man aged 55 to 70 with acute or convalescent COVID-19. The CDR3 protein is CAWSVLVVDTQYF. The CDR3 coding sequence is TGTGCCTGGAGTGTACTCGTAGTAGATACGCAGTATTTT.